This is a list of T cell receptor beta chains from one sample in a study of OX40 agonist ivuxolimab in advanced cancers. TCRdb's copy holds only in-frame clones and misses some; the assay was immunoSEQ multiplex PCR. The sample includes about 35,000 clones, 80% to 85% of them seen just once. The sequencing used CD4+ or CD8+ T cells sorted from blood, collected in a trial of the OX40 agonist ivuxolimab. The receptor set was obtained from an adult with an advanced solid tumor such as melanoma, head and neck, liver or kidney cancer. The CDR3 runs from the conserved cysteine through the conserved F or W. A D gene is named only where the DNA matches it firmly. A row's size may be missing; if present it is once, few, many or a size class.

-,-,TRBJ2-1,TRBV6-5,TGTGCCACCTCAGGGATTGACGCCCTCCTCCATGAGCAGTTCTTC,CATSGIDALLHEQFF
TRBD1,once,TRBJ2-1,TRBV27,TGTGCCAGCAGTTCCCCGGGACAGGGGGTCAATGAGCAGTTCTTC,CASSSPGQGVNEQFF
-,once,TRBJ2-3,TRBV6-1,TGTGCCAGCAGCGCGACAGAAAATACGCAGTATTTT,CASSATENTQYF
-,-,TRBJ1-4,TRBV18,TGTGCCAGCTCACCACCGTGGGACGGATATGAAAAACTGTTTTTT,CASSPPWDGYEKLFF
-,-,TRBJ1-1,TRBV7-9,TGTGCCAGCAGCTTCCTACCAATGAACACTGAAGCTTTCTTT,CASSFLPMNTEAFF
-,once,TRBJ2-6,TRBV28,TGTGCCAGTACGCAAAGCGGGGCCAACGTCCTGACTTTC,CASTQSGANVLTF
-,-,TRBJ2-7,TRBV19,TGTGCCACCCAGGACATCTACGAGCAGTACTTC,CATQDIYEQYF
-,-,TRBJ1-2,TRBV6-5,TGTGCCACCTGGGGACAACAGAATTATGGCTACACCTTC,CATWGQQNYGYTF
TRBD2,-,TRBJ2-1,TRBV10-3,TGTGCCATCATAGGAGCGGGAGATGAGCAGTTCTTC,CAIIGAGDEQFF
-,-,TRBJ1-5,TRBV19,TGTGCCACTTTGGGGACGGATCGTTATAGCAATCAGCCCCAGCATTTT,CATLGTDRYSNQPQHF
-,-,TRBJ1-3,TRBV6-1,TGTGCCAGCAGGGACTTCGGTTACTCTGGAAACACCATATATTTT,CASRDFGYSGNTIYF
-,-,TRBJ1-2,TRBV27,TGTGCCAGCAGTTTAGGGTTTGGTCGGCACCTTGGAGGCTACACCTTC,CASSLGFGRHLGGYTF
TRBD2,once,TRBJ2-1,TRBV7-2,TGTGCCAGCAGCTTAGGGGCGACTAGCGGGAGTGAGCAGTTCTTC,CASSLGATSGSEQFF
TRBD1,-,TRBJ2-1,TRBV6-1,TGTGCCAGCAGTGAATCCGGGACAGGGCCCTGGAATGAGCAGTTCTTC,CASSESGTGPWNEQFF
-,once,TRBJ2-7,TRBV5-1,TGCGCCAGCAGCTTGGAGTCCCAGGAGCAGTACTTC,CASSLESQEQYF
-,-,TRBJ2-7,TRBV7-2,TGTGCCAGCAGCCCAAACCCGTCGGGCAGCTCCTACGAGCAGTACTTC,CASSPNPSGSSYEQYF
-,few,TRBJ2-5,TRBV7-2,TGTGCCAGCAGCTTGGACTACAACCCAAGGGAGACCCAGTACTTC,CASSLDYNPRETQYF